This TCR beta chain was obtained from a study of chemoradiotherapy in HPV16-positive cancers (dated by TCRdb to 2022 to 2024). Regarding the study in general: Candidate HPV-specific T-cell clones and common TCR motifs were defined through functional T-cell assays on cells from a couple of HPV16-positive patients. The study set out to ask whether T-cell immunity against the HPV oncoproteins E6 and E7 changes over the course of chemoradiotherapy and whether that immunity affects survival. The candidate HPV-specific TCRs and motifs were then tracked in TCR repertoires from under 100 patients with HPV-related cancers. The paper as a whole reports these results and caveats: Expansion of candidate HPV-specific clones and E7-related TCR motifs was observed in the tumor microenvironment during treatment, whereas no such expansion was observed for non-HPV-specific T cells. In HPV16-positive patients, expansion of HPV-responsive T cells during chemoradiotherapy was associated with improved recurrence-free survival. The survival association was reported for HPV16-positive patients, and the functional definition of HPV-specific T cells was derived from only two HPV16-positive patients.

Because repertoires were sampled repeatedly during chemoradiotherapy, clonal expansion in the tumor microenvironment could be followed. The method behind the library was the immunoSEQ multiplex PCR assay. Sourced from immuneACCESS, this table was stored by TCRdb with only in-frame sequences that have V and J called. A share of the clones is absent; for the studies checked, an unresolved V gene accounts for under half, and the remainder has no known explanation. This sample has over 15,000 clones in its table, and around 84% of those were observed once. In total, the top ten clones hold about 4% of the sample. V is cut by 2 bases and J by 3 bases, and the space between the germline ends is 8 bases. CDR1 and CDR2, per the germline V gene, are MNHEY and SVGAGI. The cysteine opens and the phenylalanine closes a CDR3 of 13 amino acids. The retained sequence is limited to the CDR3, 39 bases, with the frame set at the first base.

Turning to this clone: Which antigen it targets is not known. Per-nucleotide qualities are absent, and no much larger clonotype sits a single base away.

The starting material was blood, obtained from a patient who underwent chemoradiotherapy. This sequence uses TRBV6-5 and TRBJ2-7; the D gene is perhaps TRBD2, from 6 matching bases. The source is a human donor with HPV-associated anogenital cancer. The CDR3 here reads CASSYGRGYEQYF. The nucleotide sequence reads TGTGCCAGCAGTTACGGGCGGGGCTACGAGCAGTACTTC.